This passage covers 6 T cell receptor beta chains from one sample sequenced in a study of blood T cell repertoires in COVID-19. Some clones are missing from TCRdb's copy, which holds only in-frame ones; the method was immunoSEQ multiplex PCR. The profile covers fewer than 200,000 clones, with about 86% appearing a single time and approximately 13% taken by the ten largest. The sequencing input was peripheral blood. All receptors come from a woman aged 65 to 85 with COVID-19, enrolled during active disease.

This clone was picked up a small number of times. The chain uses TRBV6-1 and TRBJ2-7; 8 nucleotides match TRBD1. There are 17 residues in the CDR3. The germline gives CDR1 MNHNS, CDR2 SASEGT. The V segment lost 2 bases and the J segment 4 bases; nucleotides outside the gene matches: 13. The CDR3 here is CASSEKMGQGARYEQYF. The DNA for the CDR3 is TGTGCCAGCAGTGAAAAAATGGGGCAGGGGGCGCGGTACGAGCAGTACTTC.

This clone was seen a single time. This CDR3 reads CASSLFTDTQYF. The CDR3 bases are TGTGCCAGCAGTCTGTTCACAGATACGCAGTATTTT. This chain uses TRBV12-3 or TRBV12-4 with TRBJ2-3, with D hard to call. The CDR3 runs to 12 residues. Trimming took off 5 bases at V and 2 bases at J, with 5 bases between the two ends.

This chain links TRBV3-1 (or the pseudogene TRBV3-2) with TRBJ2-7; no firm D call. V was clipped by 1 base and J by 4 bases, with 8 bases between them. The CDR3 runs to 13 residues. Germline assignment: CDR1 LGHDT and CDR2 YNNKEL (reference sequence). The DNA for the CDR3 is TGTGCCAGCAGCCAAGGTAGACTTTACGAGCAGTACTTC. Its protein is CASSQGRLYEQYF.

The chain joins TRBV6-2 or TRBV6-3 to TRBJ2-5; D might be TRBD2 (6 bases). Germline CDR1 MNHEY, CDR2 SVGEGT. This CDR3 comprises 15 residues. V was clipped by 2 bases and J by 1 base, with 11 bases between them. Here the CDR3 reads CASSYRGIPQETQYF. DNA of the CDR3: TGTGCCAGCAGTTACCGGGGGATACCCCAAGAGACCCAGTACTTC.

This clone was counted once. The gene calls are TRBV28 and TRBJ2-3; 7 positions agree with TRBD1. After removal of 6 bases from V and 1 base from J, the junction contained 4 bases not matched to a gene. The germline V gene has CDR1 MDHEN and CDR2 SYDVKM. The CDR3 contains 14 residues. The CDR3 here is CASRETGRTDTQYF. The CDR3 DNA sequence: TGTGCCAGCAGAGAGACAGGGCGCACAGATACGCAGTATTTT.

This chain connects TRBV27 to TRBJ2-2; 7 positions agree with TRBD1. The V gene end was trimmed by 6 bases and the J gene end by 0 bases; junction bases not matched to a gene: 4. Germline loops: CDR1 MNHEY, CDR2 SMNVEV (reference sequence). The CDR3 is 15 amino acids. In nucleotides, the CDR3 is TGTGCCAGCAGGACCGGGACAGCGAACACCGGGGAGCTGTTTTTT. Protein product: CASRTGTANTGELFF.